The following is a T cell receptor (beta chain) sequence with its context. This clonotype has a count of ten or more. The antigen this receptor binds is unknown. There are no base qualities to consult, and no much larger clone falls within one base. Sequencing took place on an Illumina Genome Analyzer IIx. TCRdb applied fastp at Q25 and MiXCR to the public reads, then kept only in-frame beta chains. Rows are combined by CDR3 protein, so each entry shows the most common genes and DNA. The sample includes about 15,000 distinct CDR3 sequences, with roughly a third observed a single time. The ten largest clones add up to 15% to 20% of the sample. These data come from a study (dated by TCRdb to about 2013). The CDR3 covers 15 residues, taking in both the cysteine and the phenylalanine. CDR3 DNA only is kept here, 45 bases in frame from base 1. Taken from the germline V gene, the CDR1 and CDR2 loops are LGHNA and YSLEER. V was cut back by 1 base and J by 2 bases, leaving a gap of 11 bases between them.

This TCR was recovered from a human donor. The sequence is built from TRBV4-3 and TRBJ1-1; TRBD1 is a weak D gene call, 5 bases matching. Sequencing used blood. In nucleotides, the sequence is TGCGCCAGCAGCCAAGGAGGGGTTACCAACACTGAAGCTTTCTTT. It translates to CASSQGGVTNTEAFF.